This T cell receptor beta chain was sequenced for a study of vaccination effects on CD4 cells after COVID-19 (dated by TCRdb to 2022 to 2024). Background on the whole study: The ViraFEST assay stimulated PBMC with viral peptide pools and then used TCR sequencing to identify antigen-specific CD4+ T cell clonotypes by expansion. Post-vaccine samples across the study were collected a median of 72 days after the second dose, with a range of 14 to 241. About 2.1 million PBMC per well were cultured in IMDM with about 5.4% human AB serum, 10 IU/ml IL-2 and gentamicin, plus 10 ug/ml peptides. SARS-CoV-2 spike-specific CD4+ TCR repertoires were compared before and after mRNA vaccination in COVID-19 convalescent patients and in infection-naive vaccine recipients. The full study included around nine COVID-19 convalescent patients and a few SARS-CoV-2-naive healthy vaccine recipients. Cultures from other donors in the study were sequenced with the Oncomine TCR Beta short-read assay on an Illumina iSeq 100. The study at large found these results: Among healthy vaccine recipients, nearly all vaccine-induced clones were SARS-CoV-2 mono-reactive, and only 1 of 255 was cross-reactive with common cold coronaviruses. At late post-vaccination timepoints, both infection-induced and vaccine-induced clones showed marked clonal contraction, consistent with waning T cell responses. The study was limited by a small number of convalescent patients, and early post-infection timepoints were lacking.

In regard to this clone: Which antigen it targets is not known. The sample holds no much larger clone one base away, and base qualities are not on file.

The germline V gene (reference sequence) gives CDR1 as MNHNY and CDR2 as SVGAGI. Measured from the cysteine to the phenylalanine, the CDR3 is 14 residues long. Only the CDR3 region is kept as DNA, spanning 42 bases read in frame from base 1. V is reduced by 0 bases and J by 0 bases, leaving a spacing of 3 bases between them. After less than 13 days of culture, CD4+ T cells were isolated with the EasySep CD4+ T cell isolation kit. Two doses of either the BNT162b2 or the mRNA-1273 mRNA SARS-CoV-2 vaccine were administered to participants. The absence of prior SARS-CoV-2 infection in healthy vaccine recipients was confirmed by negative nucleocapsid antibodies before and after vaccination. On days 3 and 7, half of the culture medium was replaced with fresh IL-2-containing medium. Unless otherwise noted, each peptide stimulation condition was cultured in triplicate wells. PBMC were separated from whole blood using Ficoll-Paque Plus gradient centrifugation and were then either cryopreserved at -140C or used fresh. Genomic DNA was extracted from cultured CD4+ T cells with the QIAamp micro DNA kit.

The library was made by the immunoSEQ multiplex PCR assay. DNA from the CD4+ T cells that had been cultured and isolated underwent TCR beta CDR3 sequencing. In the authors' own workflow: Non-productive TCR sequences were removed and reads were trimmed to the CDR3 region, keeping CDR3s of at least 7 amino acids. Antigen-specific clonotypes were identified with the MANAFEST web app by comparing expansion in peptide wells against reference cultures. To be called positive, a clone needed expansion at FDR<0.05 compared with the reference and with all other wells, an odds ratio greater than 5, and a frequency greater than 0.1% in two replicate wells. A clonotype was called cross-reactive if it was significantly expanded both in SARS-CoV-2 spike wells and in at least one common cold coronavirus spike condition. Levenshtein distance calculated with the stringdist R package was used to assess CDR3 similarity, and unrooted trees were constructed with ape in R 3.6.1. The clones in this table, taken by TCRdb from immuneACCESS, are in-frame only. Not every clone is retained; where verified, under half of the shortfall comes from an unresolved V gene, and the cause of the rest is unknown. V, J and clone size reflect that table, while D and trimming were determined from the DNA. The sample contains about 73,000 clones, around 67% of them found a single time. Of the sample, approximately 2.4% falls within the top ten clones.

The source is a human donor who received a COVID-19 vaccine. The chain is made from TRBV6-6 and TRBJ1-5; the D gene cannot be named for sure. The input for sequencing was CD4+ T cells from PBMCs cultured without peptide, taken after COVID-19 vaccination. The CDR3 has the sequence CASSYSYSNQPQHF. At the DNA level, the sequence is TGTGCCAGCAGTTACTCGTATAGCAATCAGCCCCAGCATTTT.